These 25 T cell receptor beta chains originate from one sample sequenced in a study of blood T cell repertoires in COVID-19. Only in-frame clones appear in the TCRdb table, and some are missing; sequencing was by immunoSEQ multiplex PCR. This table holds 200,000 to 250,000 clones, 87% found once. Material for sequencing was PBMCs or T cells enriched from blood (not recorded which). These receptor sequences come from a man aged 30 to 45 who had recovered from COVID-19.

At least ten counts were recorded for this clone. V is TRBV20-1 and J is TRBJ1-1; D perhaps matches TRBD1 (6 bases). V was clipped by 3 bases and J by 5 bases, with 13 bases between them. Germline CDR1 DFQATT, CDR2 SNEGSKA (reference sequence). This CDR3 has 13 residues. CDR3 sequence (DNA): TGCAGTGCTAGTACAGGGAAAGGTACTGAAGCTTTCTTT. Translation: CSASTGKGTEAFF.

The J gene is TRBJ1-4, the V gene TRBV19, with D unclear. The CDR3 has 14 residues. The germline V gene has CDR1 LNHDA and CDR2 SQIVND (reference sequence). Trimming cost V 2 bases and J 1 base, with 5 bases left between them. CDR3 in DNA: TGTGCCAGTAGTATACAGATAACTAATGAAAAACTGTTTTTT. It encodes CASSIQITNEKLFF.

This chain joins TRBV5-1 and TRBJ2-3; a possible D gene is TRBD2 (6 bases). The CDR3 contains 15 residues. Germline V gives CDR1 SGHRS, CDR2 YFSETQ. Trimming pared 2 bases from V and 0 bases from J, leaving 10 bases between. The DNA of the CDR3 is TGCGCCAGCAGCTTTCTAGCGACTAGCACAGATACGCAGTATTTT. Translation: CASSFLATSTDTQYF.

V and J are TRBV11-2 and TRBJ2-2; 8 bases fit TRBD1. Germline lookup yields CDR1 SGHAT and CDR2 FQNNGV. CDR3 length: 15 amino acids. V was clipped by 6 bases and J by 4 bases; unmatched bases: 7. CDR3 in DNA: TGTGCCAGCAGACGGCAGGGACAGGTCACCGGGGAGCTGTTTTTT. Translated: CASRRQGQVTGELFF.

The CDR3 loop reads CASSLSTRSGELFF. Written as DNA, the CDR3 is TGTGCCAGCAGCTTAAGCACTAGGTCCGGGGAGCTGTTTTTT. V usage is TRBV11-3 and J usage is TRBJ2-2; D may be TRBD2 (5 bases). CDR1 is SGHNT and CDR2 is YENEEA in the germline V gene. CDR3 length: 14 residues. Between the trimmed V and J ends, which lost 2 bases and 6 bases, there was a span of 10 bases.

The chain uses TRBV19 and TRBJ1-2; unclear D gene. Germline assignment: CDR1 LNHDA and CDR2 SQIVND (reference sequence). V lost 5 bases to trimming and J lost 3 bases, with 10 bases between them. This CDR3 comprises 13 residues. The CDR3 reads CASSAPRDYGYTF. In nucleotides, the CDR3 is TGTGCCAGTAGTGCCCCCCGGGACTATGGCTACACCTTC.

The V and J genes are TRBV10-3 and TRBJ2-1; 7 nucleotides align to TRBD2. Looked up from germline, CDR1 is ENHRY and CDR2 is SYGVKD. The CDR3 sequence is 15 residues long. V shed 11 bases, J shed 1 base, and the junction held 11 bases outside the gene matches. DNA for the CDR3: TGTGCCGTCACCGAGGGGCGGGAGTCCTACAATGAGCAGTTCTTC. It translates to CAVTEGRESYNEQFF.

V is TRBV5-1 and J is TRBJ1-3; D unclear. The CDR3 sequence is 15 residues long. Looked up from germline, CDR1 is SGHRS and CDR2 is YFSETQ. V dropped 2 bases and J dropped 0 bases, with 9 bases sitting between them. DNA for the CDR3: TGCGCCAGCAGCTTTTCGGGGATCTCTGGAAACACCATATATTTT. It yields the protein CASSFSGISGNTIYF.

V and J are TRBV6-6 and TRBJ2-7; possibly TRBD1 for D (6 bases). Germline CDR1 and CDR2: MNHNY and SVGAGI (reference sequence). V shed 2 bases and J shed 7 bases, with 6 bases lying between them. The CDR3 sequence is 11 residues long. CDR3 in amino acids: CASSYTGEQYF. CDR3 DNA sequence: TGTGCCAGCAGTTACACAGGGGAGCAGTACTTC.

J is TRBJ2-2 and V is TRBV21-1; TRBD1 is taken as the D call from the table, unchecked against the DNA. TRBV21-1 is listed as a pseudogene. This CDR3 has 15 residues. CDR3 sequence (DNA): TGTGCCAGCAGCAAAACAGGGGGGAACACCGGGGAGCTGTTTTTT. Its translation: CASSKTGGNTGELFF.

The rearrangement uses TRBV6-6 and TRBJ2-6; TRBD2 aligns across 7 bases. Germline lookup yields CDR1 MNHNY and CDR2 SVGAGI (reference sequence). V trimming: 5 bases; J trimming: 0 bases; junction bases outside the gene matches: 10. This CDR3 comprises 18 residues. The CDR3 nucleotides are TGTGCCAGCAGTCACCAATACGGGGGGTTCTCTGGGGCCAACGTCCTGACTTTC. Its translation: CASSHQYGGFSGANVLTF.

The chain links TRBV5-1 to TRBJ1-1; D is possibly TRBD1 (6 bases). Germline V lookup: CDR1 SGHRS, CDR2 YFSETQ. Trimming took 4 bases from V and 8 from J, leaving 21 bases between them. The CDR3 totals 15 residues. CDR3 amino acids: CASSETHHRDTEAFF. The CDR3 nucleotides are TGCGCCAGCAGCGAGACTCACCACAGGGATACAGAAGCTTTCTTT. Together with reference TRBV5-1 and TRBJ1-1, the CDR3 gives the full variable domain: KAGVTQTPRYLIKTRGQQVTLSCSPISGHRSVSWYQQTPGQGLQFLFEYFSETQRNKGNFPGRFSGRQFSNSRSEMNVSTLELGDSALYLCASSETHHRDTEAFFGQGTRLTVV.

The chain carries TRBV4-1 and TRBJ2-1; TRBD2 agrees at 12 bases. The CDR3 length is 16 residues. Germline loops: CDR1 MGHRA, CDR2 YSYEKL. The V and J ends lost 2 bases and 6 bases, in that order; junction bases with no gene match: 5. In DNA, the CDR3 is TGCGCCAGCAGCCAAAATCTAGCGGGAGGGCTCAATGAGCAGTTCTTC. This gives the protein CASSQNLAGGLNEQFF.

This chain connects TRBV10-3 to TRBJ2-6; D is possibly TRBD2 (7 bases). The CDR3 is 20 amino acids. Germline CDR1 reads ENHRY; CDR2 reads SYGVKD. V lost 0 bases and J 0 bases, leaving 18 bases between the germline ends. The CDR3 is CAISESGRGGTGSGANVLTF. As DNA, the CDR3 is TGTGCCATCAGTGAGTCTGGAAGGGGGGGTACAGGCTCTGGGGCCAACGTCCTGACTTTC.

The chain is built from TRBV4-3 and TRBJ2-2, with TRBD2 identical over 7 bases. CDR3 size: 14 residues. CDR1 LGHNA and CDR2 YSLEER come from the germline V gene. The V and J ends lost 0 bases and 6 bases, in that order; junction bases with no gene match: 1. The CDR3 DNA reads TGCGCCAGCAGCCAAGATGGGGGGGCCGGGGAGCTGTTTTTT. Its protein is CASSQDGGAGELFF.

The table lists this clone with a few counts. The chain recombines TRBV3-1 (or the pseudogene TRBV3-2) with TRBJ2-7, with a possible D match to TRBD1 (5 bases). In germline, CDR1 is LGHDT, CDR2 YNNKEL (reference sequence). CDR3 length: 13 amino acids. V gave up 4 bases and J gave up 9 bases, with 16 bases separating them. The CDR3 protein is CASSPSDRPAQYF. The CDR3 coding sequence is TGTGCCAGCAGCCCCTCCGACAGACCCGCGCAGTACTTC.

The chain uses TRBV11-1 and TRBJ2-3; possibly TRBD2 for D (5 bases). CDR1 and CDR2 (germline): SGHAT, FQDESV (reference sequence). With 4 bases removed from V and 6 bases from J, the gap between germline ends came to 8 bases. CDR3 length: 12 residues. Here the CDR3 reads CASSYGVDTQYF. In nucleotides, the CDR3 is TGTGCCAGCAGCTACGGGGTGGATACGCAGTATTTT.

The chain joins TRBV2 to TRBJ2-1, with unresolved D. Per the germline V gene, CDR1 is SNHLY and CDR2 is FYNNEI. Trimming shortened V by 5 bases and J by 7 bases, and 6 bases separated the two germline ends. The CDR3 runs 11 residues. This CDR3 is CASSQRNEQFF. CDR3 DNA: TGTGCCAGCAGTCAGAGGAATGAGCAGTTCTTC.

In its sample, this clone was seen once. This sequence joins TRBV7-9 and TRBJ1-1, with D perhaps matching TRBD1 (5 bases). CDR3 length: 12 amino acids. V dropped 3 bases and J dropped 10 bases, with 12 bases sitting between them. Germline V lookup: CDR1 SEHNR, CDR2 FQNEAQ (reference sequence). In nucleotides, the CDR3 is TGTGCCAGCAGCTTTGGATTGGGGGGAGCTTTCTTT. As protein: CASSFGLGGAFF.

The gene calls are TRBV19 and TRBJ1-2; 9 bases match TRBD1. The CDR3 runs to 15 residues. CDR1 is LNHDA, CDR2 SQIVND, per germline (reference sequence). The V gene end was trimmed by 10 bases and the J gene end by 3 bases; junction bases not matched to a gene: 12. The CDR3 DNA reads TGTGCCACGCTGGGGTTCACAGGGGGCGACTATGGCTACACCTTC. Residues: CATLGFTGGDYGYTF.

This chain connects TRBV4-3 to TRBJ1-1; D unresolved. Per germline, CDR1 LGHNA and CDR2 YSLEER. With 2 bases removed from V and 1 base from J, the gap between germline ends came to 17 bases. This CDR3 comprises 17 residues. The DNA for the CDR3 is TGCGCCAGCAGCCAACTGGGCTCCAGAGTCTCGAACACTGAAGCTTTCTTT. This encodes CASSQLGSRVSNTEAFF.

A few counts support this clone. This sequence joins TRBV18 and TRBJ2-2; the D is unclear. Per the germline V gene, CDR1 is KGHSH and CDR2 is LQKENI. The CDR3 is 17 residues long. V was pared by 4 bases and J by 0 bases, with 15 bases between. The CDR3 loop is CASSRDSVNANTGELFF. In nucleotides, the CDR3 is TGTGCCAGCTCACGAGACTCAGTCAACGCGAACACCGGGGAGCTGTTTTTT.

The rearrangement uses TRBV30 and TRBJ1-2; possibly TRBD1 for D (6 bases). Trimming removed 3 bases from V and 4 bases from J, with 12 bases in between. Germline loops: CDR1 GTSNPN, CDR2 SVGIG (reference sequence). The CDR3 loop spans 13 amino acids. DNA of the CDR3: TGTGCCTGGAGCCAGGGGACATCCTATGGCTACACCTTC. Translation: CAWSQGTSYGYTF.

V and J are TRBV24-1 and TRBJ1-1; TRBD1 matches 7 bases. Germline V gene lookup returns CDR1 KGHDR and CDR2 SFDVKD. The J segment lost 5 bases and the V segment lost 4 bases, leaving 9 bases of the junction unmatched. This CDR3 contains 15 residues. CDR3 coding DNA: TGTGCCACCAGTGAATACCCCAGGGGGTTGACTGAAGCTTTCTTT. This codes for CATSEYPRGLTEAFF.

This clone was seen only once. This rearrangement joins TRBV27 to TRBJ2-7; TRBD2 aligns across 7 bases. V was clipped by 5 bases and J by 3 bases; unmatched bases: 4. This CDR3 has 13 residues. Germline CDR1 is MNHEY and CDR2 is SMNVEV (reference sequence). The CDR3 sequence is CASSDGGSYEQYF. The CDR3 DNA reads TGTGCCAGCAGTGACGGCGGGAGCTACGAGCAGTACTTC.